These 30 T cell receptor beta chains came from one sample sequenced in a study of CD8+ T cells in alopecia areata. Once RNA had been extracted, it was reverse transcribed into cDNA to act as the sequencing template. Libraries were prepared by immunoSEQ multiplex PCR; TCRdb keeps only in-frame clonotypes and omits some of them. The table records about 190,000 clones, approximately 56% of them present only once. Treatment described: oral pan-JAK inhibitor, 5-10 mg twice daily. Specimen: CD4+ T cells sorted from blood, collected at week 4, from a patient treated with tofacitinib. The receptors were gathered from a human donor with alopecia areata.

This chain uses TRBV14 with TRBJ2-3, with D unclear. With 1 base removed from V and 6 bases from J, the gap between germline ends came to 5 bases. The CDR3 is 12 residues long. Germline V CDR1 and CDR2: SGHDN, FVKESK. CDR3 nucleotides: TGTGCCAGCAGCCAAGTTTGGGATACGCAGTATTTT. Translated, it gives CASSQVWDTQYF.

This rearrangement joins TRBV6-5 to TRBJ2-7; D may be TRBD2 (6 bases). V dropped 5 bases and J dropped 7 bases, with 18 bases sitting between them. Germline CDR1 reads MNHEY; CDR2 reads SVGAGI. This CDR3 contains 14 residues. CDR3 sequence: CASSRRQGLWEQYF. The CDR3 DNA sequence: TGTGCCAGCAGTCGACGGCAGGGACTCTGGGAGCAGTACTTC.

The CDR3 DNA reads TGTGCCAGCAGCCATCGGACAGGGGTCGAGCAGTACTTC. It yields the protein CASSHRTGVEQYF. This sequence joins TRBV6-6 and TRBJ2-7, with TRBD1 identical over 9 bases. Looked up from germline, CDR1 is MNHNY and CDR2 is SVGAGI (reference sequence). The length of the CDR3 is 13 residues. V lost 6 bases to trimming and J lost 6 bases; unmatched junction nucleotides: 6.

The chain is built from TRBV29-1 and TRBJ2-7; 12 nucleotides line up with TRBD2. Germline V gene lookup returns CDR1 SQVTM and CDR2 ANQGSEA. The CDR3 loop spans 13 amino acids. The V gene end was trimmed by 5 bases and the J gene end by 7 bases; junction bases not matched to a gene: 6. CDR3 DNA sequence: TGCAGCGTTCAACTAGCGGGAGGTTGGGAGCAGTACTTC. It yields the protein CSVQLAGGWEQYF.

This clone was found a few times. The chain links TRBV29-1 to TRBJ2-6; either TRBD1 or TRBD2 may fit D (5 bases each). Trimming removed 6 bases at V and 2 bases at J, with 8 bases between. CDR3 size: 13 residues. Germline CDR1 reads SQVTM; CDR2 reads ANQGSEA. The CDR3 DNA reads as TGCAGCGTATTGGGGGCTGGGGCCAACGTCCTGACTTTC. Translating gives CSVLGAGANVLTF.

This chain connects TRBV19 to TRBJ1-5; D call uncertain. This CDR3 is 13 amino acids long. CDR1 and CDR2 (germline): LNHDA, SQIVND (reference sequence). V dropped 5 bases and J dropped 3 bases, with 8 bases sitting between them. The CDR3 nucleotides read TGTGCCAGTAGTCAAGGGCTCAATCAGCCCCAGCATTTT. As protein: CASSQGLNQPQHF.

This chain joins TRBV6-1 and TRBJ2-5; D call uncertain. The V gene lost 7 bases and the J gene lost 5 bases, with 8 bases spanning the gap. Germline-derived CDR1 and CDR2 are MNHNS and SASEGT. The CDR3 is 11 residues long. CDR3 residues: CASNERETQYF. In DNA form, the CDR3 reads TGTGCCAGCAACGAAAGGGAGACCCAGTACTTC.

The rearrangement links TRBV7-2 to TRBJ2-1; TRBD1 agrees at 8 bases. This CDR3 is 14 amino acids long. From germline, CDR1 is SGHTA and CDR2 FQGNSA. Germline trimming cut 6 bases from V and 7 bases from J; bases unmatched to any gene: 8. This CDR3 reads CASSFRGRVNEQFF. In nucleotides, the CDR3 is TGTGCCAGCAGTTTCAGGGGGCGAGTAAATGAGCAGTTCTTC.

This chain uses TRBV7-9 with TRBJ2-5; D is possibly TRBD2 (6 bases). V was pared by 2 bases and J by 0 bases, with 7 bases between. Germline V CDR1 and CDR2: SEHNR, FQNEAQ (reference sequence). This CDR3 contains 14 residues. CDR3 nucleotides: TGTGCCAGCAGCTTACTAGCGAACCAAGAGACCCAGTACTTC. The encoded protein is CASSLLANQETQYF.

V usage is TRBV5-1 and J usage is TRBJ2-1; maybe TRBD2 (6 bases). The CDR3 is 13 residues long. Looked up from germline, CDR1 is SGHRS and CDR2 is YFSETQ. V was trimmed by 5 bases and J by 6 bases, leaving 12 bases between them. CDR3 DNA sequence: TGCGCCAGCAGGCCCGGGACTGCCAATGAGCAGTTCTTC. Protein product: CASRPGTANEQFF.

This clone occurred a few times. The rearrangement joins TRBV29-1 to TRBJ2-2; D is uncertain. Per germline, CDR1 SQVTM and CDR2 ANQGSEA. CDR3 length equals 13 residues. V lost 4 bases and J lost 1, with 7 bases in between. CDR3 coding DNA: TGCAGCGTTGGTTACAGGAACACCGGGGAGCTGTTTTTT. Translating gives CSVGYRNTGELFF.

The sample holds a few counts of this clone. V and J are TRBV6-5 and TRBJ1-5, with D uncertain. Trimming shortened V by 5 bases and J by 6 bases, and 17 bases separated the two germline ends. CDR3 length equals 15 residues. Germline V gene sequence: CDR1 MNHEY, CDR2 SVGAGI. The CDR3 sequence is CASSRGPRWGQPQHF. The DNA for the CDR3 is TGTGCCAGCAGTCGAGGGCCCCGGTGGGGTCAGCCCCAGCATTTT.

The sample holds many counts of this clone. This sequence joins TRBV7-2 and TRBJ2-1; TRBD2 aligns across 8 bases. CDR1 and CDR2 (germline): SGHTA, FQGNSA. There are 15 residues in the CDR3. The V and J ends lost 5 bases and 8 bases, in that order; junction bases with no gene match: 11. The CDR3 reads CASSPTWGTRDEQFF. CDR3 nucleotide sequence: TGTGCCAGCAGCCCAACTTGGGGGACTAGAGATGAGCAGTTCTTC.

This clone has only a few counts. Written as DNA, the CDR3 is TGTGCCAGCAGTTCCGGGACAGGGCGGATCGACACTGAAGCTTTCTTT. This encodes CASSSGTGRIDTEAFF. The genes are TRBV6-6 and TRBJ1-1, with 9 bases fitting TRBD1. CDR1 is MNHNY and CDR2 is SVGAGI in the germline V gene (reference sequence). CDR3 length: 16 residues. V lost 4 bases to trimming and J lost 3 bases; unmatched junction nucleotides: 9.

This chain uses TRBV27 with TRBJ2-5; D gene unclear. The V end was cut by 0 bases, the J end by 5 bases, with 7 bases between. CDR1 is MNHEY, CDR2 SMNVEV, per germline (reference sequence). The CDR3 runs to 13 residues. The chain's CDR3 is CASSLSGRETQYF. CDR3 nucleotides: TGTGCCAGCAGTTTATCAGGGCGGGAGACCCAGTACTTC.

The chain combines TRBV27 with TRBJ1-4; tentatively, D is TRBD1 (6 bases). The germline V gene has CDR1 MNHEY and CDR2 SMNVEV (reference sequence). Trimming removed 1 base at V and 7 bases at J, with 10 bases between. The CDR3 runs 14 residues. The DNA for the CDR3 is TGTGCCAGCAGTTTATACAGGGATGGTGAAAAACTGTTTTTT. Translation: CASSLYRDGEKLFF.

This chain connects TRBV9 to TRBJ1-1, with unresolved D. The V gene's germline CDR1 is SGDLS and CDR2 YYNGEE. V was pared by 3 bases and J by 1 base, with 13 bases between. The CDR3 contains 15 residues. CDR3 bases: TGTGCCAGCAGCGCGAATATTGCGACGAACACTGAAGCTTTCTTT. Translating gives CASSANIATNTEAFF.

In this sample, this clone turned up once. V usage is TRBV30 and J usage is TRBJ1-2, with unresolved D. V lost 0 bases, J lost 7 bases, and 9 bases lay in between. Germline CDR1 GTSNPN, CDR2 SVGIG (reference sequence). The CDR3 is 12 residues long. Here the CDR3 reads CAWSVPGLGYTF. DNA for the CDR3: TGTGCCTGGAGTGTCCCCGGCCTTGGCTACACCTTC.

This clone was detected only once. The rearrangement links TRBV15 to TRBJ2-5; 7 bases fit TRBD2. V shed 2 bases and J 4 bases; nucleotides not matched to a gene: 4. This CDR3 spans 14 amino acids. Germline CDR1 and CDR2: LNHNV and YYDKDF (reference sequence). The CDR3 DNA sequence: TGTGCCACCAGCAGATCGGGGGGACGAGAGACCCAGTACTTC. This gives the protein CATSRSGGRETQYF.

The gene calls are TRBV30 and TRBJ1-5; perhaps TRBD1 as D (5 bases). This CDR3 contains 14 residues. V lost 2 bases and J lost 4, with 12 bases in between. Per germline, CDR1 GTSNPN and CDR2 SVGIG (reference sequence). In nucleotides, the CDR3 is TGTGCCTGGAGTCTAGGAGGGGCGAATCAGCCCCAGCATTTT. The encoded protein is CAWSLGGANQPQHF.

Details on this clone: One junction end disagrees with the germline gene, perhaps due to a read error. CDR3 coding DNA: TGCAGTGCAACTCAGGGGAACTTC. Translation gives CSATQGNF. The V and J genes are TRBV20-1 and TRBJ2-5; maybe TRBD1 (6 bases). From germline, CDR1 is DFQATT and CDR2 SNEGSKA (reference sequence). The CDR3 consists of 8 residues.

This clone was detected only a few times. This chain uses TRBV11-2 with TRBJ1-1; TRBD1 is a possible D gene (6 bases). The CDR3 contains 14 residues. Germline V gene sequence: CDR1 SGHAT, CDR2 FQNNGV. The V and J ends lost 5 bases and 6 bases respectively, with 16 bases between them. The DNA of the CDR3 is TGTGCCAGCAGCCCCCCCAGGGGACAAGCTGAAGCTTTCTTT. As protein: CASSPPRGQAEAFF.

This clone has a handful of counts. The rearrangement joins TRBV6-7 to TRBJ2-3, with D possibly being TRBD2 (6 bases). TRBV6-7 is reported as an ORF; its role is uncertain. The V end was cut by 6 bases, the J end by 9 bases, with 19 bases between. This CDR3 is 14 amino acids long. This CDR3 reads CASSPNRSGRTQYF. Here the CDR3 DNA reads TGTGCCAGCAGCCCAAACAGGAGTGGGAGGACGCAGTATTTT.

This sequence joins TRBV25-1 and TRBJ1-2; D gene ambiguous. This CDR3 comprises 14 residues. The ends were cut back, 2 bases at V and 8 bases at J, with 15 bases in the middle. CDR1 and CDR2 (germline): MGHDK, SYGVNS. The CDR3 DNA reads TGTGCCAGCAGTGAAAGTCCGCCCAGTCGCGGCTACACCTTC. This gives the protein CASSESPPSRGYTF.

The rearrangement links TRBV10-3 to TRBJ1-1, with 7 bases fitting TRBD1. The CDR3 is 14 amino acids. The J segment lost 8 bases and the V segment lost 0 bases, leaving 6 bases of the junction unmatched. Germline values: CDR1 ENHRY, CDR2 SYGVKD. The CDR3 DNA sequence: TGTGCCATCAGTGAGTCGATACAGGGGCGAGAAGCTTTCTTT. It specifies CAISESIQGREAFF.

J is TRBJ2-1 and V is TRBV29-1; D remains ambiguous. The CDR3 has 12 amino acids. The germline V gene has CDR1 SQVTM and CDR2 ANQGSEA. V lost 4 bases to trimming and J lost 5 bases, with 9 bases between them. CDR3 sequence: CSVGRGNNEQFF. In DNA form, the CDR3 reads TGCAGCGTTGGTCGCGGAAACAATGAGCAGTTCTTC.

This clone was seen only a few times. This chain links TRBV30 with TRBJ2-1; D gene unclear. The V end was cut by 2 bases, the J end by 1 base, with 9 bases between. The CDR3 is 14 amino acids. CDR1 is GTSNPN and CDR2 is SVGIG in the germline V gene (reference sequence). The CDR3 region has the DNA TGTGCCTGGAGTTCTAGACGGTCCTACAATGAGCAGTTCTTC. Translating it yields CAWSSRRSYNEQFF. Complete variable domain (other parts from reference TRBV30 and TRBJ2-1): SQTIHQWPATLVQPVGSPLSLECTVEGTSNPNLYWYRQAAGRGLQLLFYSVGIGQISSEVPQNLSASRPQDRQFILSSKKLLLSDSGFYLCAWSSRRSYNEQFFGPGTRLTVL.

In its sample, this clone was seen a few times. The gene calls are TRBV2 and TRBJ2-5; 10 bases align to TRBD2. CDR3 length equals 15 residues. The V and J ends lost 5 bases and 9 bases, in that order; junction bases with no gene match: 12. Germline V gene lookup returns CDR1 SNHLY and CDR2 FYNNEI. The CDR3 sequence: CASSIAIAGGGAQYF. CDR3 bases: TGTGCCAGCAGTATTGCCATAGCGGGAGGCGGGGCCCAGTACTTC.

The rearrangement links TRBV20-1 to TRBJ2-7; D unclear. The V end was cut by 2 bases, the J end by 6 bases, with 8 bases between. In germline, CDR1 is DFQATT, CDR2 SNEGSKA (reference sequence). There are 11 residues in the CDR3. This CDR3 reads CSARRSLEQYF. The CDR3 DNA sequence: TGCAGTGCTAGAAGGAGCCTCGAGCAGTACTTC.

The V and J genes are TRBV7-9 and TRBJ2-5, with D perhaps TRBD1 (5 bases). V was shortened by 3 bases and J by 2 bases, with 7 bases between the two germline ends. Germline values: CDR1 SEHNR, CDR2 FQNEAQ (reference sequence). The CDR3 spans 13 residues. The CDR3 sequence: CASSFRDQETQYF. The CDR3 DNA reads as TGTGCCAGCAGCTTCAGGGATCAAGAGACCCAGTACTTC.